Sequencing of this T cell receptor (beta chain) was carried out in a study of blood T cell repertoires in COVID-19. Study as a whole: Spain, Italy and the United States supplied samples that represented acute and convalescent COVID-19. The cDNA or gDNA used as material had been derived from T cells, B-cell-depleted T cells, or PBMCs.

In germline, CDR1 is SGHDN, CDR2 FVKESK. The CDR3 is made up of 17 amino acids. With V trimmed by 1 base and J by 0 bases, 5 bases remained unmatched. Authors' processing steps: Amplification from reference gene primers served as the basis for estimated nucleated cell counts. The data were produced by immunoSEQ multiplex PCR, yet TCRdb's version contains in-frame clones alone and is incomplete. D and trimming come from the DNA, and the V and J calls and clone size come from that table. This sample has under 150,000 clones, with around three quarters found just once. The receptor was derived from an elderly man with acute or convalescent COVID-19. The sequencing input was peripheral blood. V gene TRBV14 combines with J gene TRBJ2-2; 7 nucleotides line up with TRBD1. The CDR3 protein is CASSQGIDRANTGELFF. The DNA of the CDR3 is TGTGCCAGCAGCCAAGGGATTGACAGGGCGAACACCGGGGAGCTGTTTTTT.